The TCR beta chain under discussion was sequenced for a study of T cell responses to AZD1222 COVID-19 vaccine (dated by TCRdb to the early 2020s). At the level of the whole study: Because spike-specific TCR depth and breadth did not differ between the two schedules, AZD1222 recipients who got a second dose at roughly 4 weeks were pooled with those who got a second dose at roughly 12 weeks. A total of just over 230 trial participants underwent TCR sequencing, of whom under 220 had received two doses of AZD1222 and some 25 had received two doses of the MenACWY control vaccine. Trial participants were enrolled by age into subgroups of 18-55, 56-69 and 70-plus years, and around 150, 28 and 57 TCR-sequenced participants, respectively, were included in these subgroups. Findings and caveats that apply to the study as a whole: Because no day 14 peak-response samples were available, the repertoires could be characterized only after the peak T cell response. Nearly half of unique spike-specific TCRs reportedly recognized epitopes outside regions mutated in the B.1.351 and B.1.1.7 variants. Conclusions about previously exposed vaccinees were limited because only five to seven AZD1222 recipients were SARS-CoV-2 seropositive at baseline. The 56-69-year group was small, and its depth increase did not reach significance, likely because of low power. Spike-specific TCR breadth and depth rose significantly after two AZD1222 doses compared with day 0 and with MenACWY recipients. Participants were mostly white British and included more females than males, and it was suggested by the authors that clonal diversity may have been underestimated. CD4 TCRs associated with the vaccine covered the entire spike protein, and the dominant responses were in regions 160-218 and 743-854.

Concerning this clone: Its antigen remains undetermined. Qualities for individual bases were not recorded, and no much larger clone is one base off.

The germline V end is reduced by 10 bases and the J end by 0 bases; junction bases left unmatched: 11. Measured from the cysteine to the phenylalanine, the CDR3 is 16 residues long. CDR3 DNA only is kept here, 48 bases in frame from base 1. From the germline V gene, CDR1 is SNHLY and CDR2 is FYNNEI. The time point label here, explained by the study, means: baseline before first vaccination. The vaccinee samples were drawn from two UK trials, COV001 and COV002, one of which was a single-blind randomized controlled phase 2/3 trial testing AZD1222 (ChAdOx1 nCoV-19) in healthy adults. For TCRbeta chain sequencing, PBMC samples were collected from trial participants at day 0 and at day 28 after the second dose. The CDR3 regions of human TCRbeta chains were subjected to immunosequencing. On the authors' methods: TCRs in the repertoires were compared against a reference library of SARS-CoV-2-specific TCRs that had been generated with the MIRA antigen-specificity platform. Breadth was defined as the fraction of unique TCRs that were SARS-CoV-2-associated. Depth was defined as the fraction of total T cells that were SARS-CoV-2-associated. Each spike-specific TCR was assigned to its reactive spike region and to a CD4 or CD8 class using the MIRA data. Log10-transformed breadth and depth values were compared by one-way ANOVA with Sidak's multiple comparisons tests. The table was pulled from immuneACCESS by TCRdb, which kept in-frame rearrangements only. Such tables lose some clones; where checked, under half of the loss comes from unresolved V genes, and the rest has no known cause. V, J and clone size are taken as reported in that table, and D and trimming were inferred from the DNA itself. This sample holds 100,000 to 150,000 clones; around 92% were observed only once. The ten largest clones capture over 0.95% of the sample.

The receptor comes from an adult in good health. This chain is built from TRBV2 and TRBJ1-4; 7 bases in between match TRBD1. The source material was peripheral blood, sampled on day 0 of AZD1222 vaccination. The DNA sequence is TGTGCCATCCGAAGACAGGGAACATCAACTAATGAAAAACTGTTTTTT. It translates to CAIRRQGTSTNEKLFF.